This T cell receptor beta chain is from a study of cytomegalovirus exposure and HLA in healthy donors. Study conclusions and caveats: In an earlier analysis, about 87% or about 30%: the productive usage of most TCR beta V segments.

The CDR3 is made up of 13 amino acids. With 4 bases removed from V and 0 bases from J, the gap between germline ends came to 7 bases. CDR1 is MNHEY and CDR2 is SMNVEV in the germline V gene (reference sequence). The primer mix had 60 Vbeta and 13 Jbeta primers. Only in-frame clones appear in the TCRdb table, and some are missing; sequencing was by immunoSEQ multiplex PCR. The sample yields 120,000 or so clones, roughly four fifths seen once. Healthy bone marrow donors made up the donors. The sample holds a few counts of this clone. What it binds is not known. This receptor was taken from a woman between 40 and 55 years old in good health and CMV-seronegative. The specimen was PBMCs. The chain employs TRBV27 and TRBJ2-7; D not resolved. The CDR3 spells CASSYQASYEQYF. The CDR3, as DNA: TGTGCCAGCAGTTACCAGGCCTCCTACGAGCAGTACTTC.